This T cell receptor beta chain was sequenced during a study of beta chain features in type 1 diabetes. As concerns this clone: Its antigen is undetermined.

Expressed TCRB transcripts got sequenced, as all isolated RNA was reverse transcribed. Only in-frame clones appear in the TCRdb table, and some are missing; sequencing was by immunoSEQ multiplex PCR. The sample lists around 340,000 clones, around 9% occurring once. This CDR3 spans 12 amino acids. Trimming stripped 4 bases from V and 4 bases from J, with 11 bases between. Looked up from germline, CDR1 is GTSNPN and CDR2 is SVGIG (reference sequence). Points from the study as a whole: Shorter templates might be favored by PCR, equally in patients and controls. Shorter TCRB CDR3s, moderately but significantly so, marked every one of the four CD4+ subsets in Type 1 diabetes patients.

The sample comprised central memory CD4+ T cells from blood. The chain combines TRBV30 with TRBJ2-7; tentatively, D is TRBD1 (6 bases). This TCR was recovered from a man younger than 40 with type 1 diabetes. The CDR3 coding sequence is TGTGCCTGGAACTCAGGACAGTACGAGCAGTACTTC. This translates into CAWNSGQYEQYF. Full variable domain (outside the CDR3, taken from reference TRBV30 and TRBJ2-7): SQTIHQWPATLVQPVGSPLSLECTVEGTSNPNLYWYRQAAGRGLQLLFYSVGIGQISSEVPQNLSASRPQDRQFILSSKKLLLSDSGFYLCAWNSGQYEQYFGPGTRLTVT.